These T cell receptor beta chains were read from a single sample in a study of blood T cell repertoires in COVID-19. Here immunoSEQ multiplex PCR was the method, and the copy in TCRdb shows in-frame clones only, minus some. The table has about 210,000 clones, 81% seen once. Sequencing was done on a sample of PBMCs or T cells enriched from blood (not recorded which). These receptors came from a woman aged 50 to 60 with acute COVID-19. Both conserved end residues are part of each CDR3. D genes are given only for firm matches. Size is omitted from some rows. Given values are once, few, many or a class for expanded clones.

CDR3aa	CDR3nt	v_gene	j_gene	d_gene	abundance
CSAEGQDSYEQYF	TGCAGCGCCGAGGGTCAGGACTCCTACGAGCAGTACTTC	TRBV29-1	TRBJ2-7	NA	NA
CASSFTGNTEAFF	TGTGCCAGCAGTTTTACAGGGAACACTGAAGCTTTCTTT	TRBV12-3/TRBV12-4	TRBJ1-1	NA	NA
CASSTGTGQETQYF	TGTGCCAGTAGTACCGGGACAGGGCAAGAGACCCAGTACTTC	TRBV19	TRBJ2-5	TRBD1	NA
CASSLDPSGPDTQYF	TGTGCCAGCAGCTTAGATCCTAGCGGACCAGATACGCAGTATTTT	TRBV11-3	TRBJ2-3	TRBD2	NA
CAWKEWAGNTGELFF	TGTGCCTGGAAAGAATGGGCGGGTAACACCGGGGAGCTGTTTTTT	TRBV30	TRBJ2-2	NA	NA
CASSLAYSTDTQYF	TGCGCCAGCAGCTTGGCGTACTCCACAGATACGCAGTATTTT	TRBV5-1	TRBJ2-3	NA	NA
CASSRGTSGSYEQYF	TGTGCCAGCAGCCGCGGGACTAGCGGGTCCTACGAGCAGTACTTC	TRBV4-2	TRBJ2-7	TRBD2	NA
CASSLGRQETQYF	TGTGCCAGCAGTTTGGGGCGGCAAGAGACCCAGTACTTC	TRBV12-3/TRBV12-4	TRBJ2-5	NA	NA
CASSQQLAGATKQFF	TGCGCCAGCAGCCAGCAACTAGCGGGGGCCACGAAGCAATTCTTC	TRBV4-1	TRBJ2-1	TRBD2	few
CASSDKSYEQYF	TGTGCCAGCAGTGATAAGAGCTACGAGCAGTACTTC	TRBV6-1	TRBJ2-7	NA	NA
CASKSRRRPLVATNEKLFF	TGTGCCAGCAAGAGCCGACGCAGGCCCTTAGTTGCAACTAATGAAAAACTGTTTTTT	TRBV28	TRBJ1-4	NA	NA
CAALGPGNTGELFF	TGTGCCGCACTTGGGCCAGGGAACACCGGGGAGCTGTTTTTT	TRBV7-2	TRBJ2-2	NA	NA
CATSWTSYFGELFF	TGTGCAACCAGCTGGACTAGCTATTTCGGGGAGCTGTTTTTT	TRBV19	TRBJ2-2	TRBD2	NA
CSVRTFGGEKETQYF	TGCAGCGTCCGCACCTTCGGCGGGGAAAAAGAGACCCAGTACTTC	TRBV29-1	TRBJ2-5	NA	NA
CASIAGGSNTEAFF	TGCGCCAGCATTGCAGGGGGCTCTAACACTGAAGCTTTCTTT	TRBV5-1	TRBJ1-1	TRBD1	NA
CASSKTGYSGNTIYF	TGTGCCAGCAGCAAAACAGGGTACTCTGGAAACACCATATATTTT	TRBV27	TRBJ1-3	NA	NA
CASSSLVAEPSTDTQYF	TGTGCCAGCAGTTCCCTGGTAGCGGAACCTAGCACAGATACGCAGTATTTT	TRBV28	TRBJ2-3	NA	NA
CASSLVGAPAGELFF	TGTGCCAGCAGCTTAGTAGGGGCCCCGGCCGGGGAGCTGTTTTTT	TRBV7-2	TRBJ2-2	NA	NA
CASSQDLRGLVYGYTF	TGTGCCAGCAGCCAAGATTTAAGGGGGCTCGTCTATGGCTACACCTTC	TRBV14	TRBJ1-2	TRBD1	NA
CASRRQLNTEAFF	TGTGCCAGCAGGAGACAGTTGAACACTGAAGCTTTCTTT	TRBV7-3	TRBJ1-1	NA	NA
CAISESGGANEKLFF	TGTGCCATCAGTGAGTCCGGGGGGGCTAATGAAAAACTGTTTTTT	TRBV10-3	TRBJ1-4	NA	NA
CASRVPGQPNQPQHF	TGTGCCAGCAGGGTACCGGGACAGCCCAATCAGCCCCAGCATTTT	TRBV28	TRBJ1-5	TRBD1	NA
CASSPGNSGNTDTQYF	TGCGCCAGCAGCCCGGGAAATAGCGGGAACACAGATACGCAGTATTTT	TRBV5-1	TRBJ2-3	TRBD2	NA
CASNPGGIFYGYTF	TGCGCCAGCAATCCAGGGGGCATATTCTATGGCTACACCTTC	TRBV5-1	TRBJ1-2	TRBD1	NA
CASSRGQTNEKLFF	TGCGCCAGCAGCCGGGGACAGACAAATGAAAAACTGTTTTTT	TRBV4-1	TRBJ1-4	TRBD1	NA
CASSYATEVRHEQYF	TGTGCCAGCAGTTATGCGACAGAGGTACGTCACGAGCAGTACTTC	TRBV6-2/TRBV6-3	TRBJ2-7	NA	NA
CASSLSRLAGGNTDTQYF	TGTGCCAGCAGTTTATCGCGTCTCGCGGGGGGAAACACAGATACGCAGTATTTT	TRBV27	TRBJ2-3	TRBD2	NA
CSAHLNYGYTF	TGCAGTGCCCACCTAAACTATGGCTACACCTTC	TRBV20-1	TRBJ1-2	NA	NA
CASSLGVATGELFF	TGTGCCAGCAGCCTCGGAGTGGCCACCGGGGAGCTGTTTTTT	TRBV7-2	TRBJ2-2	NA	NA
CASSTSGTVNQPQHF	TGTGCCAGCAGTACGTCCGGGACAGTCAATCAGCCCCAGCATTTT	TRBV5-5	TRBJ1-5	TRBD1	NA
CASSLVGTGGETQYF	TGTGCCAGCAGCTTAGTAGGGACAGGGGGGGAGACCCAGTACTTC	TRBV11-2	TRBJ2-5	TRBD1	NA
CSVESKGRLVWDSRVEVYNEQFF	TGCAGCGTTGAAAGTAAGGGACGGCTAGTATGGGACTCGAGGGTAGAGGTTTACAATGAGCAGTTCTTC	TRBV29-1	TRBJ2-1	NA	NA
CASSLSSGNYGYTF	TGTGCCAGCAGTTTATCCTCAGGGAACTATGGCTACACCTTC	TRBV27	TRBJ1-2	NA	NA
CASSSGDKAYGEQYF	TGTGCCAGCAGTTCGGGGGATAAAGCTTATGGCGAGCAGTACTTC	TRBV28	TRBJ2-7	NA	once
CASSETGQGAYQPQHF	TGTGCCAGCAGTGAAACGGGACAGGGGGCTTATCAGCCCCAGCATTTT	TRBV2	TRBJ1-5	TRBD1	NA
CASSVVGKNTGELFF	TGTGCCAGCAGCGTAGTCGGGAAGAACACCGGGGAGCTGTTTTTT	TRBV9	TRBJ2-2	NA	medium-sized
CASSLSPLAGGPDTQYF	TGTGCCAGCAGCTTAAGTCCCCTCGCGGGGGGTCCAGATACGCAGTATTTT	TRBV11-2	TRBJ2-3	TRBD2	NA
CASSVNGGDGNEQFF	TGCGCCAGCAGCGTAAATGGGGGGGACGGCAATGAGCAGTTCTTC	TRBV5-1	TRBJ2-1	TRBD2	NA
CASSSLFTDTQYF	TGTGCCAGCAGCTCCCTCTTCACAGATACGCAGTATTTT	TRBV5-6	TRBJ2-3	NA	NA
CASSPKEAGELFF	TGTGCCAGCTCACCCAAGGAGGCCGGGGAGCTGTTTTTT	TRBV18	TRBJ2-2	NA	NA
CASTKGTSETGEQYF	TGCGCCAGCACCAAAGGGACATCCGAAACGGGGGAGCAGTACTTC	TRBV4-1	TRBJ2-7	NA	NA
CASSSRGGHPYEQYF	TGTGCCAGCAGTTCAAGGGGGGGACACCCCTACGAGCAGTACTTC	TRBV28	TRBJ2-7	NA	once
CASSITGLHHTF	TGTGCCAGTAGTATCACAGGGCTCCACCACACCTTC	TRBV19	TRBJ1-2	NA	NA
CASSQDTDTYNEQFF	TGCGCCAGCAGCCAAGATACGGACACCTACAATGAGCAGTTCTTC	TRBV4-3	TRBJ2-1	NA	NA
CASSNRGGYGYTF	TGTGCCAGCAGTAACAGGGGAGGCTATGGCTACACCTTC	TRBV27	TRBJ1-2	TRBD1	NA
CASSQAGLSSYNEQFF	TGCGCCAGCAGCCAAGCAGGTCTGAGCTCCTACAATGAGCAGTTCTTC	TRBV4-1	TRBJ2-1	NA	NA